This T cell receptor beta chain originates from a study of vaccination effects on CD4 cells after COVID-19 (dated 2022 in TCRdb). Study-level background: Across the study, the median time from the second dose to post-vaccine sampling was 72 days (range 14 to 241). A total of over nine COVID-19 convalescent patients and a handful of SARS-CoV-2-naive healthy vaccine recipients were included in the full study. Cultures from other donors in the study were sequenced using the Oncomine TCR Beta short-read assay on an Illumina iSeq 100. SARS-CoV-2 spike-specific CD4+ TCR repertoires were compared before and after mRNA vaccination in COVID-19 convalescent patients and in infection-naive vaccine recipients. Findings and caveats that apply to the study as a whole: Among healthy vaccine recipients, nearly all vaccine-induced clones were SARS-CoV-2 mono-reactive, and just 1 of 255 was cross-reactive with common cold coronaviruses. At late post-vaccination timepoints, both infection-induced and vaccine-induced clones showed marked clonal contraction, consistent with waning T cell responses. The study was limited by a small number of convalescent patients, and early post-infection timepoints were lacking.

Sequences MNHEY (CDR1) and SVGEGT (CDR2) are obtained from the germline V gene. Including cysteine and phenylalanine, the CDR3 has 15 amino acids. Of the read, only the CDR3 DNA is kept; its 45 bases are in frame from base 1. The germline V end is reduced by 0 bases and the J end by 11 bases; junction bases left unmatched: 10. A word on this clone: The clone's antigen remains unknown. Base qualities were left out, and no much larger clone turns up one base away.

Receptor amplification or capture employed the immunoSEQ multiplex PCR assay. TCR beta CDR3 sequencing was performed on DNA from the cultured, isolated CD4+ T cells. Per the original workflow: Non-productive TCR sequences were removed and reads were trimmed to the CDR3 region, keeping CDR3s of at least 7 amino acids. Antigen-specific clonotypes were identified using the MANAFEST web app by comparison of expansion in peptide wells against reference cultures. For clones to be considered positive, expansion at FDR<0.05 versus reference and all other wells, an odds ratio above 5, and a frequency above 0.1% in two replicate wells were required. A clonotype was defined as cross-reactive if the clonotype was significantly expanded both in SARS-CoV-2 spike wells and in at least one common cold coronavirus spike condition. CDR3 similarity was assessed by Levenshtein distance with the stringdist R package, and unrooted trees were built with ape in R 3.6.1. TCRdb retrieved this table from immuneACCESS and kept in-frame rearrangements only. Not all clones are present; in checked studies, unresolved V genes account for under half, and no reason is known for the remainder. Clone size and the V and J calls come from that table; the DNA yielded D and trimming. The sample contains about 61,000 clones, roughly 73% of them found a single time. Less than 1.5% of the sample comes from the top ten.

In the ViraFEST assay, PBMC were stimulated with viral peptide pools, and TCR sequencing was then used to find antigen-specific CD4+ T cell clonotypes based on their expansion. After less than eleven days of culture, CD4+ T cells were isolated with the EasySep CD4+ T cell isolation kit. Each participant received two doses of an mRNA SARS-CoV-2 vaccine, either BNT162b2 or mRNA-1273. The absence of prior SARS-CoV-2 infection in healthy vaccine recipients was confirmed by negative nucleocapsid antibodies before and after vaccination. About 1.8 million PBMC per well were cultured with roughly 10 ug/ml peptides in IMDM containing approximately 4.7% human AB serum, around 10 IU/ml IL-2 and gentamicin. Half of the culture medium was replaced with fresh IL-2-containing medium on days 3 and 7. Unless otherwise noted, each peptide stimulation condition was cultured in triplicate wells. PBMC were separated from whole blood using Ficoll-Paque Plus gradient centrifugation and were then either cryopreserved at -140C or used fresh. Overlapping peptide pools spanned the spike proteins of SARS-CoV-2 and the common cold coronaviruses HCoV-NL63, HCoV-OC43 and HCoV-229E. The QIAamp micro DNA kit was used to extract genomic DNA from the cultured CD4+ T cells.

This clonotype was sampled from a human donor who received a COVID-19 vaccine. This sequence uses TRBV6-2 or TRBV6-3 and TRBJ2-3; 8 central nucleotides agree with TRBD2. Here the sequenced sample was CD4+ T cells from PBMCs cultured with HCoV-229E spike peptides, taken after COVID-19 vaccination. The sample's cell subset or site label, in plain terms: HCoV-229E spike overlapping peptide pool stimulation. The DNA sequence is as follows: TGTGCCAGCAGTTACTCGAACCCCGGAACTAGCGGGCAGTATTTT. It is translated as CASSYSNPGTSGQYF.